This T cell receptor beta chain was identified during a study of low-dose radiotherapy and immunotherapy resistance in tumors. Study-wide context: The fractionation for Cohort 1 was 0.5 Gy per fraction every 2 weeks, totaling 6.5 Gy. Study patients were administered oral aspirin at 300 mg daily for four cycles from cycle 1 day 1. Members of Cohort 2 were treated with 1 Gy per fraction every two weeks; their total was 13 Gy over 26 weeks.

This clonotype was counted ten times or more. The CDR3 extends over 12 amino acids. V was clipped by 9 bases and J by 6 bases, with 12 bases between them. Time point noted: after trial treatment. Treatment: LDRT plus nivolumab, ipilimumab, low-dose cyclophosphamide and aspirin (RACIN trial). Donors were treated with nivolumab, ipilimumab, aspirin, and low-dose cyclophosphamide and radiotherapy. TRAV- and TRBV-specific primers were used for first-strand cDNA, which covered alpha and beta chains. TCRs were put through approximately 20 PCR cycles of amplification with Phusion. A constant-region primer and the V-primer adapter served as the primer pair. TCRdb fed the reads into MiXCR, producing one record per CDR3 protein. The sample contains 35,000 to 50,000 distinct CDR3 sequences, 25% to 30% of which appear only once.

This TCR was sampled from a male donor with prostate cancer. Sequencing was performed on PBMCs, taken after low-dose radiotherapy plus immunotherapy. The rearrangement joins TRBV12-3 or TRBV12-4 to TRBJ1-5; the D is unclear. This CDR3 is CASSEVSQPQHF. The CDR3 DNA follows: TGTGCCAGTTCGGAGGTTTCTCAGCCCCAGCATTTT.